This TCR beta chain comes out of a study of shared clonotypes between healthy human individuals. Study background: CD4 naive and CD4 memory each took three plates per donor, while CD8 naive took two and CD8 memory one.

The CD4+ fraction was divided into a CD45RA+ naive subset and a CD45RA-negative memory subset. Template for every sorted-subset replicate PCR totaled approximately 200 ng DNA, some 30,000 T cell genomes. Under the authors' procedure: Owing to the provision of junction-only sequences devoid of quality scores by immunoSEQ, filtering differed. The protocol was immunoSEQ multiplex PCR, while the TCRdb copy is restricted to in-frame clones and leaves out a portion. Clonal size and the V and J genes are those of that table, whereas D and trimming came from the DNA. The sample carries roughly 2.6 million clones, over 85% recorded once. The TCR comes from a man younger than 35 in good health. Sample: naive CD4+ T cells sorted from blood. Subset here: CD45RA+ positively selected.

In DNA form, the CDR3 reads TGTGCCAGCAGTTTGGCGGGTGGACGGGCTTTCTTT. This encodes CASSLAGGRAFF. This chain links TRBV28 with TRBJ1-1; D gene unclear. In germline, CDR1 is MDHEN, CDR2 SYDVKM. V shed 3 bases and J shed 11 bases, with 13 bases lying between them. The CDR3 consists of 12 residues. Combining the CDR3 with reference TRBV28 and TRBJ1-1 gives the whole variable domain DVKVTQSSRYLVKRTGEKVFLECVQDMDHENMFWYRQDPGLGLRLIYFSYDVKMKEKGDIPEGYSVSREKKERFSLILESASTNQTSMYLCASSLAGGRAFFGQGTRLTVV.